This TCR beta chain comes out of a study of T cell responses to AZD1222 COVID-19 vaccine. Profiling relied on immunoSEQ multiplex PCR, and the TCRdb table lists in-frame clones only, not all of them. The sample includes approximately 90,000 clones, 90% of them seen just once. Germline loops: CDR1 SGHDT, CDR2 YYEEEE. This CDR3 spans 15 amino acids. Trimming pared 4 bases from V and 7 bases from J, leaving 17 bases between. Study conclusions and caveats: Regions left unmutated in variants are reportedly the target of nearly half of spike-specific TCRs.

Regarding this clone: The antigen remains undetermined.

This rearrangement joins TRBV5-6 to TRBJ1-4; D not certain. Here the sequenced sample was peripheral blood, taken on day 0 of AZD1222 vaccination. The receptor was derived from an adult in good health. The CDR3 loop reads CASSLSRVEGEKLFF. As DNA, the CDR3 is TGTGCCAGCAGCCTATCCCGTGTCGAGGGTGAAAAACTGTTTTTT.